This T cell receptor beta chain is from a study of CD4 T cells in relation to SARS-CoV-2 and coronaviruses. General study results and limits: Crossreactivity was assessed only for spike protein, not other viral proteins. Crossreactive clones expanded significantly less to SARS-CoV-2 than monoreactive clones. In about 65% of donors, memory CD4+ clonotypes crossrecognized SARS-CoV-2 and at least one common cold coronavirus spike.

CDR1 and CDR2 from the germline V gene are LGHNA and YSLEER. V lost 3 bases and J lost 2, with 15 bases in between. The CDR3 consists of 16 residues. Comments on this clone: Its matching antigen is unknown.

CD4+ T cells from unexposed donors were obtained before the COVID-19 pandemic (2011-2018). Naive and memory CD4+ T cells came from enriched cryopreserved PBMCs. Generated by immunoSEQ multiplex PCR, the TCRdb table keeps only in-frame clones and is missing some. The sample lists tens of thousands of clones; approximately 93% were seen once. The TCR comes from a human donor in good health. The chain recombines TRBV4-3 with TRBJ2-3; tentatively, D is TRBD1 (7 bases). Sequenced input: naive CD4+ T cells from PBMCs. Regarding subset: naive CD4+ T cells isolated by negative enrichment. The DNA of the CDR3 is TGCGCCAGCAGCCACAGGCAGGGGGGCGACACAGATACGCAGTATTTT. Its translation is CASSHRQGGDTDTQYF.